One and the same sample provided the 9 T cell receptor beta chains below, sequenced in a study of blood T cell repertoires in COVID-19 (dated by TCRdb to 2020 to 2022). Library prep was done by the immunoSEQ multiplex PCR assay. The clones in this table, taken by TCRdb from immuneACCESS, are in-frame only. Not every clone is retained; where verified, under half of the shortfall comes from an unresolved V gene, and the cause of the rest is unknown. Within this sample are 55,000 to 80,000 clones, with around 80% of them counted one time only. The ten top clones hold less than 10% of the sample. The sequenced sample consisted of peripheral blood. These receptors originate from a human donor in a cohort sampled during active COVID-19.

V and J are TRBV3-1 (or the pseudogene TRBV3-2) and TRBJ2-7; 7 bases are shared with TRBD1. With V trimmed by 0 bases and J by 1 base, 6 bases remained unmatched. Germline-derived CDR1 and CDR2 are LGHDT and YNNKEL (reference sequence). This CDR3 is built from 16 residues. The CDR3: CASSQDRKTGSYEQYF. DNA of the CDR3: TGTGCCAGCAGCCAAGATCGTAAGACAGGGTCCTACGAGCAGTACTTC.

The genes are TRBV6-5 and TRBJ2-7, with a tentative D call TRBD1 (5 bases). Deletions cut 11 bases from V and 0 bases from J, with 11 bases between. Germline V lookup: CDR1 MNHEY, CDR2 SVGAGI. There are 12 residues in the CDR3. CDR3 protein: CASQGGSYEQYF. For the CDR3, the DNA is TGTGCCTCGCAGGGCGGCTCCTACGAGCAGTACTTC.

The J gene is TRBJ2-1, the V gene TRBV19; 10 nucleotides agree with TRBD2. Germline V gene lookup returns CDR1 LNHDA and CDR2 SQIVND (reference sequence). This CDR3 spans 17 amino acids. V shed 6 bases and J 3 bases; nucleotides not matched to a gene: 11. CDR3 protein: CASSPSVTSGNYNEQFF. CDR3 bases: TGTGCCAGTAGCCCGTCCGTTACTAGCGGGAACTACAATGAGCAGTTCTTC.

Concerning this clone: In the same sample, other DNA sequences code for this CDR3. The J gene is TRBJ1-2, the V gene TRBV18; 11 nucleotides align to TRBD1. This CDR3 spans 13 amino acids. The V gene end was trimmed by 3 bases and the J gene end by 8 bases; junction bases not matched to a gene: 2. Germline V CDR1 and CDR2: KGHSH, LQKENI. CDR3 DNA: TGTGCCAGCTCACCGGGACAGGGGGAAGGCTACACCTTC. Translating it yields CASSPGQGEGYTF. Supplemented by reference TRBV18 and TRBJ1-2, the full variable domain reads NAGVMQNPRHLVRRRGQEARLRCSPMKGHSHVYWYRQLPEEGLKFMVYLQKENIIDESGMPKERFSAEFPKEGPSILRIQQVVRGDSAAYFCASSPGQGEGYTFGSGTRLTVV.

The CDR3 coding sequence is TGTGCCAGCAGCTTAGACAGCAATGAGCAGTTCTTC. Translation: CASSLDSNEQFF. The V gene is TRBV7-9, the J gene TRBJ2-1, with D unresolved. This CDR3 is built from 12 residues. Trimming took 1 base from V and 6 from J, leaving 4 bases between them. Germline V gives CDR1 SEHNR, CDR2 FQNEAQ (reference sequence).

V usage is TRBV6-1 and J usage is TRBJ1-6, with D perhaps TRBD1 (5 bases). The CDR3 loop spans 16 amino acids. Trimming left V 4 bases short and J 7 bases short, with 17 bases between. The germline gives CDR1 MNHNS, CDR2 SASEGT. The CDR3 loop reads CASSGPYRHGNSPLHF. The CDR3 nucleotides are TGTGCCAGCAGTGGACCCTACAGGCACGGGAATTCACCCCTCCACTTT.

The chain couples TRBV4-1 to TRBJ2-1, with 11 bases matching TRBD2. The trim removed 1 base at V and 9 bases at J, leaving 8 bases unmatched. The CDR3 has 16 amino acids. Germline loops: CDR1 MGHRA, CDR2 YSYEKL. Here the CDR3 DNA reads TGCGCCAGCAGCCAAGCGAATCTAGCGGGAGGAGGTGAGCAGTTCTTC. This encodes CASSQANLAGGGEQFF.

V is TRBV27 and J is TRBJ2-5; D remains unclear. The CDR3 totals 13 residues. Trimming cost V 4 bases and J 5 bases, with 11 bases left between them. CDR1 and CDR2 from the germline V gene are MNHEY and SMNVEV (reference sequence). CDR3 sequence (DNA): TGTGCCAGCAGTTCTGATTACGGGGAGACCCAGTACTTC. It translates to CASSSDYGETQYF.

J is TRBJ2-7 and V is TRBV7-9; TRBD2 agrees at 8 bases. The CDR3 spans 16 residues. Germline V CDR1 and CDR2: SEHNR, FQNEAQ (reference sequence). Trimming took 3 bases from V and 3 from J; bases not matched to a gene: 10. Here the CDR3 reads CASSLGREVGLYEQYF. CDR3 DNA: TGTGCCAGCAGCTTGGGGCGGGAGGTAGGCCTCTACGAGCAGTACTTC.